This T cell receptor beta chain was recorded in a study of T-cell reconstitution after alpha-beta-depleted transplantation in children. General study results and limits: The high TCRbeta diversity at day 60 in some patients came from surviving recipient T cells and thymic progenitors. About two months after transplant, alpha-beta T cells reportedly came from several hundred expanded graft clones. Newly produced T cells mostly provided counts and TCRbeta diversity after one year, as hyperexpanded clones declined.

Preparation of the TCRbeta library involved a method that used unique molecular identifiers. TCRdb processed the PCR reads anew with MiXCR; each CDR3 protein has one entry. The sample includes almost 500,000 distinct CDR3 sequences, under 12% of them seen just once. V was shortened by 2 bases and J by 6 bases, with 13 bases between the two germline ends. Germline-derived CDR1 and CDR2 are SGHKS and YYEKEE (reference sequence). This CDR3 region has 14 residues. This clonotype was counted many times. The target antigen is unknown. Sequenced here: PBMCs, sampled before TCRalphabeta/CD19-depleted stem cell transplant. The rearrangement links TRBV5-5 to TRBJ2-3; D unclear. The source of this sequence is a child aged 2-15 years with inherited bone marrow failure, due to receive a stem cell transplant. This CDR3 reads CASSLGAGDDTQYF. Written as DNA, the CDR3 is TGTGCCAGCAGCTTAGGCGCAGGCGATGATACGCAGTATTTT.